These T cell receptor beta chains were read from a single sample in a study of cytomegalovirus exposure and HLA in healthy donors. Clones were sequenced by immunoSEQ multiplex PCR, and TCRdb holds only the in-frame ones, with some missing. The profile shows 210,000 or so clones, 60% to 85% of them singletons. Material: PBMCs. The receptors here all came from a man aged 35 to 55 in good health and CMV-seronegative. Both conserved end residues are part of each CDR3. D genes are given only for firm matches. Clone size is given for some rows only: seen once, a few or many times, or a class if the clone is expanded.

v_call	j_call	d_call	clone_size	cdr3_nt	cdr3_aa
TRBV2	TRBJ1-1	NA	NA	TGTGCCAGCAGTGGAACAGTTCATGACACTGAAGCTTTCTTT	CASSGTVHDTEAFF
TRBV28	TRBJ1-1	TRBD1	once	TGTGCCAGCAGGACAGGGCCGGGAACTGAAGCTTTCTTT	CASRTGPGTEAFF
TRBV4-2	TRBJ2-1	NA	once	TGTGCCAGCAGCCTTACTAGTGCTGAGCAGTTCTTC	CASSLTSAEQFF
TRBV7-8	TRBJ2-3	NA	once	TGTGCCAGCAGCTTACTGGTTCCGGTCGCAGATACGCAGTATTTT	CASSLLVPVADTQYF
TRBV6-5	TRBJ1-5	NA	NA	TGTGCCAGCAGCATGACAGGTAATCAGCCCCAGCATTTT	CASSMTGNQPQHF
TRBV9	TRBJ2-2	NA	NA	TGTGCCAGCAGCGGGGGTAGCGGAGGCAACACCGGGGAGCTGTTTTTT	CASSGGSGGNTGELFF
TRBV6-6	TRBJ2-7	NA	NA	TGTGCCAGCAGTTACCGGGGGACAGTCTACGAGCAGTACTTC	CASSYRGTVYEQYF
TRBV28	TRBJ1-2	NA	few	TGTGCCAGCAGTTTGACAGCGCCAAAGGGCTATGGCTACACCTTC	CASSLTAPKGYGYTF
TRBV4-1	TRBJ1-1	NA	few	TGCGCCAGCAGCCAAATTTTGAGCGTGGAAGCTTTCTTT	CASSQILSVEAFF
TRBV29-1	TRBJ2-5	NA	NA	TGCAGCGTTGAATATGTCGGGATCAAGGGGGTAGGAGAGACCCAGTACTTC	CSVEYVGIKGVGETQYF
TRBV7-6	TRBJ2-1	TRBD2	NA	TGTGCCAGCAGCCCTAGCGGGGGGGCTAGGGGGAATGAGCAGTTCTTC	CASSPSGGARGNEQFF
TRBV7-9	TRBJ2-2	NA	NA	TGTGCCAGCAGCCGCGGGGTGGTAGGGAGGAACACCGGGGAGCTGTTTTTT	CASSRGVVGRNTGELFF
TRBV19	TRBJ2-1	TRBD2	NA	TGTGCCAGTAGTCATATGCCGGGACTAGCGGGAGAGGGGTCCTACAATGAGCAGTTCTTC	CASSHMPGLAGEGSYNEQFF
TRBV9	TRBJ2-1	NA	NA	TGTGCCAGCAGCGTAGAGGCAACCCCTCGGAGCTCCTACAATGAGCAGTTCTTC	CASSVEATPRSSYNEQFF
TRBV5-1	TRBJ2-1	NA	NA	TGCGCCAGCAGCTTGCCTGGGGGGGCCGATGAGCAGTTCTTC	CASSLPGGADEQFF
TRBV7-6	TRBJ2-1	NA	NA	TGTGCCAGCAGCTCCCCCGGCTCCTACAATGAGCAGTTCTTC	CASSSPGSYNEQFF
TRBV18	TRBJ2-2	NA	NA	TGTGCCAGCTCACCCAGGGGCGCGGCGAACACCGGGGAGCTGTTTTTT	CASSPRGAANTGELFF
TRBV4-1	TRBJ2-2	TRBD2	NA	TGCGCCAGCAGCGGGAGGACTAGCGGGGGTGCCGGGGAGCTGTTTTTT	CASSGRTSGGAGELFF
TRBV7-2	TRBJ1-1	NA	NA	TGTGCCAGCAGCTTAGCATCTCGGACGGGGACTGAAGCTTTCTTT	CASSLASRTGTEAFF
TRBV7-9	TRBJ2-7	TRBD2	NA	TGTGCCAGCAGCTCAACAGGGAGAGGACTAGCGGGAGTGCGCTACGAGCAGTACTTC	CASSSTGRGLAGVRYEQYF
TRBV28	TRBJ1-2	NA	NA	TGTGCCAGCAGTTCGACACAGGGCTACACCTTC	CASSSTQGYTF
TRBV30	TRBJ2-2	NA	NA	TGTGCCTCCTATGACGGGGAGCTGTTTTTT	CASYDGELFF
TRBV28	TRBJ2-3	NA	few	TGTGCCAGCAGTTACCGGACAGAGGCAGATACGCAGTATTTT	CASSYRTEADTQYF
TRBV5-6	TRBJ2-7	NA	NA	TGTGCCAGCAGCTTGGTCAGGGGTTCCTACGAGCAGTACTTC	CASSLVRGSYEQYF
TRBV25-1	TRBJ2-4	NA	NA	TGTGCCAGCACCCCAGGGGCCCAAAACATTCAGTACTTC	CASTPGAQNIQYF
TRBV4-2	TRBJ1-4	NA	NA	TGTGCCAGCAGCCAAGAACGACAGTTTAATGAAAAACTGTTTTTT	CASSQERQFNEKLFF
TRBV28	TRBJ1-1	NA	NA	TGTGCCAGCAGTCTTACAGGGCTGAGGACTGAAGCTTTCTTT	CASSLTGLRTEAFF
TRBV15	TRBJ1-5	TRBD1	NA	TGTGCCACCAGCTCTCGGACAGGGGGTAGGTTTCAGCCCCAGCATTTT	CATSSRTGGRFQPQHF
TRBV7-6	TRBJ2-2	NA	NA	TGTGCCACCTTTAGGGGGGGGGCAAACACCGGGGAGCTGTTTTTT	CATFRGGANTGELFF
TRBV7-9	TRBJ1-1	TRBD1	NA	TGTGCCAGCAGACCAGACAGGGCGGGCACTGAAGCTTTCTTT	CASRPDRAGTEAFF
TRBV10-1	TRBJ1-6	NA	NA	TGCGCCAGCAGTGAGTCGCACAGCTCACCCCTCCACTTT	CASSESHSSPLHF
TRBV5-1	TRBJ2-1	NA	NA	TGCGCCAGCAGCCTCTACAATGAGCAGTTCTTC	CASSLYNEQFF
TRBV27	TRBJ1-5	NA	once	TGTGCCAGCAGTCCTCAGGGGTCCAATCAGCCCCAGCATTTT	CASSPQGSNQPQHF
TRBV25-1	TRBJ2-2	NA	NA	TGTGCCAGCACCCCCGGCGGGGAGCTGTTTTTT	CASTPGGELFF
TRBV11-1	TRBJ2-1	TRBD1	NA	TGTGCCAGCAGCTCGCAGGGGGCCGCTGGGGATGAGCAGTTCTTC	CASSSQGAAGDEQFF
TRBV5-4	TRBJ1-1	TRBD1	NA	TGTGCCAGCAGCTTGGGAGGGGGCGGAAAGAACACTGAAGCTTTCTTT	CASSLGGGGKNTEAFF
TRBV7-3	TRBJ2-5	NA	NA	TGTGCCAGCAGCTTAAGCGCGGGGGAGACCCAGTACTTC	CASSLSAGETQYF
TRBV6-5	TRBJ1-2	NA	NA	TGTGCCAGCAGTAAGACAGCCTATGGCTACACCTTC	CASSKTAYGYTF
TRBV7-7	TRBJ2-7	TRBD1	few	TGTGCCAGCAGCTTAGCGCTAGGACAGGGCTACGAGCAGTACTTC	CASSLALGQGYEQYF
TRBV7-2	TRBJ2-7	TRBD2	NA	TGTGCCAGCAGCGGTGGACTAGCGGTTTCCTACGAGCAGTACTTC	CASSGGLAVSYEQYF
TRBV5-4	TRBJ2-5	NA	NA	TGTGCCAGCAGCACGTCGACAGACCTCGAGACCCAGTACTTC	CASSTSTDLETQYF
TRBV7-9	TRBJ2-1	NA	NA	TGTGCCAGCAGCCAATTCAATGAGCAGTTCTTC	CASSQFNEQFF
TRBV11-2	TRBJ2-5	TRBD1	NA	TGTGCCAGCAGCTTAGGCAGGGGGCGGGAGACCCAGTACTTC	CASSLGRGRETQYF
TRBV7-6	TRBJ2-3	NA	NA	TGTGCCAGCAGCTTAGCGCGGAGCGAAAACACAGATACGCAGTATTTT	CASSLARSENTDTQYF
TRBV19	TRBJ2-3	TRBD2	NA	TGTGCCAGTAGTTCCACCGGGACTAGCGGGGGGGGAGGAGATACGCAGTATTTT	CASSSTGTSGGGGDTQYF
TRBV19	TRBJ1-1	TRBD1	NA	TGTGCCAGTAGTATAGTCAGTAGGGGGCTAGCCCCGAACACTGAAGCTTTCTTT	CASSIVSRGLAPNTEAFF
TRBV28	TRBJ2-7	NA	NA	TGTGCCACCGGGACATTCCCCTACGAGCAGTACTTC	CATGTFPYEQYF
TRBV4-2	TRBJ2-7	TRBD1	NA	TGTGCCAGCAGCCAAGATCCAGGGGGCTACGAGCAGTACTTC	CASSQDPGGYEQYF
TRBV11-2	TRBJ1-1	TRBD1	NA	TGTGCCAGCAGCCGCTACCGGGACAGCAAGTTCACTGAAGCTTTCTTT	CASSRYRDSKFTEAFF
TRBV7-6	TRBJ2-7	TRBD1	NA	TGTGCCAGCAGCTCCGGGACAGGGAAGGAGCAGTACTTC	CASSSGTGKEQYF
TRBV7-2	TRBJ2-3	NA	few	TGTGCCAGCAGCTCAGTCCCTGGGACTCCAATTTTT	CASSSVPGTPIF
TRBV7-9	TRBJ1-6	NA	NA	TGTGCCAGCAGGAAAGGCGGGGGTTCACCCCTCCACTTT	CASRKGGGSPLHF
TRBV7-9	TRBJ1-2	TRBD1	NA	TGTGCCAGCAACGGACAGGGAGAGGCATATGGCTACACCTTC	CASNGQGEAYGYTF
TRBV6-1	TRBJ2-7	NA	NA	TGTGCCAGCAGTGAACTCTCCTACGAGCAGTACTTC	CASSELSYEQYF
TRBV4-1	TRBJ2-1	NA	NA	TGCGCCAGCAGCCAGAGGGACATTGGCTACAATGAGCAGTTCTTC	CASSQRDIGYNEQFF
TRBV2	TRBJ2-1	TRBD1	NA	TGTGCCAGCAGTCCGACAGGGGGCCCCTACAATGAGCAGTTCTTC	CASSPTGGPYNEQFF
TRBV2	TRBJ2-3	TRBD2	NA	TGTGCCAGCAGAACCCGGTCTAGCGGGAGAGCGGATACGCAGTATTTT	CASRTRSSGRADTQYF
TRBV7-3	TRBJ1-3	NA	NA	TGTGCCAGCAGCTTTACAGGGACCAGCTCTGGAAACACCATATATTTT	CASSFTGTSSGNTIYF
TRBV7-2	TRBJ1-1	NA	NA	TGTGCCAGCAGCTTAGGAGGTGGAATCCAAGCTTTCTTT	CASSLGGGIQAFF
TRBV18	TRBJ1-1	NA	NA	TGTGCCAGCTCACCACTTTGGGGCACCTTTGACACTGAAGCTTTCTTT	CASSPLWGTFDTEAFF